Below are 24 T cell receptor beta chains sequenced from a single sample in a study of persistence of HIV-infected CD4 T cells. Their antigen targets remain unknown. The stimulus was an HIV-1 Gag 15-mer peptide pool, 0.85 to 1 ug/peptide/mL. Memory cells lacking CD40L and CD69 with high CD45RO were sorted. This was the immunoSEQ version 4 assay in survey mode. Produced via immunoSEQ multiplex PCR; TCRdb's table is partial and in-frame only. The sample has tens of thousands of clones, around 78% seen once; the top ten hold approximately 15%. The sample was CD4+ T cells sorted from PBMCs after approximately 18-hour stimulation, taken from a patient who received antiretroviral therapy. These receptors originate from an adult man with HIV who was CMV-seropositive.

This chain connects TRBV7-2 to TRBJ1-5; the match to TRBD1 covers 7 bases. The germline gives CDR1 SGHTA, CDR2 FQGNSA. The length of the CDR3 is 15 residues. With V trimmed by 4 bases and J by 1 base, 4 bases remained unmatched. CDR3 nucleotide sequence: TGTGCCAGCAGCTCAGGGGGGAGAAGCAATCAGCCCCAGCATTTT. Its protein is CASSSGGRSNQPQHF. Together with reference TRBV7-2 and TRBJ1-5, the CDR3 gives the full variable domain: GAGVSQSPSNKVTEKGKDVELRCDPISGHTALYWYRQSLGQGLEFLIYFQGNSAPDKSGLPSDRFSAERTGGSVSTLTIQRTQQEDSAVYLCASSSGGRSNQPQHFGDGTRLSIL.

J is TRBJ2-1 and V is TRBV6-5, with D tentatively TRBD1 (5 bases). Trimming removed 0 bases at V and 7 bases at J, with 13 bases between. CDR3 length equals 15 residues. Germline lookup yields CDR1 MNHEY and CDR2 SVGAGI. The chain's CDR3 is CASSYSVGLLNEQFF. The CDR3 DNA reads as TGTGCCAGCAGTTACTCGGTGGGGCTACTAAATGAGCAGTTCTTC.

This clone occurred once. This chain links TRBV11-3 with TRBJ2-1; 14 bases line up with TRBD2. V was clipped by 5 bases and J by 6 bases; unmatched bases: 3. From germline, CDR1 is SGHNT and CDR2 YENEEA. This CDR3 comprises 15 residues. DNA of the CDR3: TGTGCCAGCAGCCCCGGGACTAGCGGGAGCAATGAGCAGTTCTTC. This encodes CASSPGTSGSNEQFF. The entire variable domain, with the rest obtained from reference TRBV11-3 and TRBJ2-1, is as follows: EAGVVQSPRYKIIEKKQPVAFWCNPISGHNTLYWYLQNLGQGPELLIRYENEEAVDDSQLPKDRFSAERLKGVDSTLKIQPAELGDSAVYLCASSPGTSGSNEQFFGPGTRLTVL.

CDR3 sequence (DNA): TGTGCCAGCAGCTTAGGAACCCAAAACTCACCCCTCCACTTT. Protein: CASSLGTQNSPLHF. The chain uses TRBV7-2 and TRBJ1-6; no clear D. Germline-derived CDR1 and CDR2 are SGHTA and FQGNSA. The CDR3 is made up of 14 amino acids. The V end lost 1 base, the J end lost 10 bases, and 11 bases lay between the germline ends.

The gene calls are TRBV4-3 and TRBJ2-7; TRBD2 agrees at 7 bases. V lost 0 bases, J lost 2 bases, and 7 bases stayed unmatched. Germline V gives CDR1 LGHNA, CDR2 YSLEER. The CDR3 runs 16 residues. The chain's CDR3 is CASSQDQRGAPYEQYF. The CDR3 DNA is TGCGCCAGCAGCCAAGACCAGCGGGGTGCTCCCTACGAGCAGTACTTC.

The V and J genes are TRBV9 and TRBJ2-7, with TRBD1 matching 9 bases. The germline V gene has CDR1 SGDLS and CDR2 YYNGEE. There are 14 residues in the CDR3. The trim removed 3 bases at V and 5 bases at J, leaving 6 bases unmatched. CDR3 sequence (DNA): TGTGCCAGCAGCGCAGACAGGGGGTTGAACGAGCAGTACTTC. Its translation is CASSADRGLNEQYF.

V gene TRBV9 combines with J gene TRBJ2-5; 10 bases match TRBD1. V shed 0 bases and J 5 bases; nucleotides not matched to a gene: 7. Germline V lookup: CDR1 SGDLS, CDR2 YYNGEE. The CDR3 is made up of 16 amino acids. CDR3 in DNA: TGTGCCAGCAGCGTAGATGGGACAGGGGTTGGGGAGACCCAGTACTTC. This encodes CASSVDGTGVGETQYF.

J is TRBJ2-5 and V is TRBV5-6, with TRBD2 identical over 11 bases. With 0 bases clipped from V and 5 bases from J, the junction kept 3 bases outside the gene matches. CDR3 length equals 15 residues. The germline gives CDR1 SGHDT, CDR2 YYEEEE. Written as DNA, the CDR3 is TGTGCCAGCAGCTTGGTACTAGCGGGGGCGGAGACCCAGTACTTC. It codes for CASSLVLAGAETQYF.

As concerns this clone: The same CDR3 arises from other DNA sequences in this sample as well. V usage is TRBV7-6 and J usage is TRBJ2-7; no reliable D call. Germline lookup yields CDR1 SGHVS and CDR2 FNYEAQ. The CDR3 is 13 residues long. V shed 1 base and J shed 4 bases, with 8 bases lying between them. CDR3: CASSLVSQYEQYF. In nucleotides, the CDR3 is TGTGCCAGCAGCTTAGTCTCGCAGTACGAGCAGTACTTC.

The J gene is TRBJ2-7, the V gene TRBV5-4, with TRBD1 identical over 9 bases. The CDR3 contains 14 residues. Germline V gene lookup returns CDR1 SGHNT and CDR2 YYREEE (reference sequence). Unmatched junction bases numbered 5, after V lost 2 bases and J lost 5 bases. The CDR3 protein is CASSLPGTGNEQYF. The CDR3 DNA reads as TGTGCCAGCAGCTTACCCGGGACAGGGAACGAGCAGTACTTC.

The chain links TRBV3-1 (or the pseudogene TRBV3-2) to TRBJ1-1; tentatively, D is TRBD1 (6 bases). The CDR3 extends over 13 amino acids. Germline-derived CDR1 and CDR2 are LGHDT and YNNKEL (reference sequence). The V end was cut by 4 bases, the J end by 5 bases, with 11 bases between. CDR3 loop: CASSRTGMTEAFF. CDR3 sequence (DNA): TGTGCCAGCAGCCGCACAGGGATGACTGAAGCTTTCTTT.

The V call is TRBV18, the J call TRBJ2-1; 8 bases line up with TRBD1. V was pared by 3 bases and J by 2 bases, with 0 bases of the junction left unmatched. From germline, CDR1 is KGHSH and CDR2 LQKENI. CDR3 length: 14 residues. Here the CDR3 DNA reads TGTGCCAGCTCACCGGGACAGGCCTACAATGAGCAGTTCTTC. Amino acid sequence: CASSPGQAYNEQFF. Based on the CDR3 plus reference TRBV18 and TRBJ2-1, the full variable domain is NAGVMQNPRHLVRRRGQEARLRCSPMKGHSHVYWYRQLPEEGLKFMVYLQKENIIDESGMPKERFSAEFPKEGPSILRIQQVVRGDSAAYFCASSPGQAYNEQFFGPGTRLTVL.

The J gene is TRBJ1-4, the V gene TRBV6-2 or TRBV6-3; tentatively, D is TRBD1 (5 bases). The length of the CDR3 is 14 residues. Deletions cut 4 bases from V and 7 bases from J, with 13 bases between. In germline, CDR1 is MNHEY, CDR2 SVGEGT. The CDR3 bases are TGTGCCAGCAGTTCCCCGGGACTAAGTGAAAAACTGTTTTTT. Residues: CASSSPGLSEKLFF.

The chain couples TRBV6-5 to TRBJ2-1; 12 positions agree with TRBD1. CDR3 length: 16 amino acids. V lost 4 bases to trimming and J lost 5 bases; unmatched junction nucleotides: 6. Germline loops: CDR1 MNHEY, CDR2 SVGAGI. The CDR3 nucleotides read TGTGCCAGCAGTTCCCGGGACAGGGGGCCAAACAATGAGCAGTTCTTC. Residues: CASSSRDRGPNNEQFF.

The table lists this clone with a count of one. The CDR3 reads CAFREPPTGELFF. For the CDR3, the DNA is TGCGCCTTCCGGGAACCCCCGACCGGGGAGCTGTTTTTT. The genes are TRBV5-1 and TRBJ2-2; D perhaps matches TRBD2 (5 bases). The CDR3 totals 13 residues. From germline, CDR1 is SGHRS and CDR2 YFSETQ. Trimming removed 10 bases at V and 5 bases at J, with 15 bases between.

This clone was counted between two and nine times. CDR3 DNA sequence: TGCGCCAGCAGCTTGGTAGGGACAGGGGTGAGCTATGGCTACACCTTC. This sequence encodes CASSLVGTGVSYGYTF. V and J are TRBV5-1 and TRBJ1-2, with 10 bases fitting TRBD1. Trimming took 0 bases from V and 4 from J; bases not matched to a gene: 6. Germline CDR1 is SGHRS and CDR2 is YFSETQ. The CDR3 sequence is 16 residues long.

This chain joins TRBV7-8 and TRBJ2-2; TRBD1 matches at 9 bases. This CDR3 contains 18 residues. Germline V CDR1 and CDR2: SGHVS, FQNEAQ. Germline trimming cut 2 bases from V and 1 base from J; bases unmatched to any gene: 8. The CDR3 reads CASSLYRGTGRNTGELFF. CDR3 DNA sequence: TGTGCCAGCAGCTTATACCGGGGGACAGGGAGGAACACCGGGGAGCTGTTTTTT. Using reference TRBV7-8 and TRBJ2-2 for the parts outside the CDR3, the full variable domain is GAGVSQSPRYKVAKRGQDVALRCDPISGHVSLFWYQQALGQGPEFLTYFQNEAQLDKSGLPSDRFFAERPEGSVSTLKIQRTQQEDSAVYLCASSLYRGTGRNTGELFFGEGSRLTVL.

With respect to this clone: The sample has other DNA sequences that encode this CDR3 too. The chain recombines TRBV18 with TRBJ2-5; 7 positions match TRBD2. Germline V gene lookup returns CDR1 KGHSH and CDR2 LQKENI. CDR3 size: 13 residues. Trimming cost V 2 bases and J 5 bases; bases outside gene matches: 2. The CDR3: CASSPGEGETQYF. The DNA for the CDR3 is TGTGCCAGCTCACCAGGGGAGGGGGAGACCCAGTACTTC.

The sample holds a few counts of this clone. The chain carries TRBV10-3 and TRBJ1-2; 8 bases line up with TRBD1. CDR1 and CDR2 from the germline V gene are ENHRY and SYGVKD. The CDR3 sequence is 14 residues long. The trim removed 5 bases at V and 4 bases at J, leaving 6 bases unmatched. CDR3 residues: CAISLQGAAYGYTF. As DNA, the CDR3 is TGTGCCATCAGTCTTCAGGGGGCAGCCTATGGCTACACCTTC.

Only one count was recorded for this clone. This chain links TRBV4-2 with TRBJ1-2; D is possibly TRBD1 (5 bases). CDR1 and CDR2 (germline): LGHNA, YNFKEQ. Trimming removed 0 bases from V and 2 bases from J, with 16 bases in between. The CDR3 has 17 residues. CDR3 DNA: TGTGCCAGCAGCCAAGATGGGCCGAGGGGAGCCAACTATGGCTACACCTTC. It codes for CASSQDGPRGANYGYTF.

The chain employs TRBV9 and TRBJ1-2, with TRBD1 matching 9 bases. V lost 4 bases, J lost 7 bases, and 5 bases stayed unmatched. The germline V gene has CDR1 SGDLS and CDR2 YYNGEE. The CDR3 runs 13 residues. CDR3 loop: CASSPGTGSGYTF. In nucleotides, the CDR3 is TGTGCCAGCAGCCCTGGGACAGGGTCTGGCTACACCTTC. The variable domain in full, with the rest retrieved from reference TRBV9 and TRBJ1-2, is DSGVTQTPKHLITATGQRVTLRCSPRSGDLSVYWYQQSLDQGLQFLIQYYNGEERAKGNILERFSAQQFPDLHSELNLSSLELGDSALYFCASSPGTGSGYTFGSGTRLTVV.

V gene TRBV4-2 combines with J gene TRBJ2-5, with TRBD2 as a possible D gene (5 bases). Germline-derived CDR1 and CDR2 are LGHNA and YNFKEQ. The CDR3 totals 15 residues. The V end lost 1 base, the J end lost 5 bases, and 14 bases lay between the germline ends. The CDR3 DNA sequence: TGTGCCAGCAGCCAAGCTGCGGGCCGGACGGAGACCCAGTACTTC. Translating gives CASSQAAGRTETQYF.

The chain employs TRBV7-2 and TRBJ1-6; D ambiguous. V dropped 1 base and J dropped 2 bases, with 15 bases sitting between them. The germline V gene encodes CDR1 SGHTA and CDR2 FQGNSA. This CDR3 has 18 amino acids. This CDR3 is CASSLVASAPTYNSPLHF. CDR3 DNA sequence: TGTGCCAGCAGCTTAGTTGCGTCAGCTCCAACCTATAATTCACCCCTCCACTTT. Filled out from reference TRBV7-2 and TRBJ1-6, the complete variable domain reads GAGVSQSPSNKVTEKGKDVELRCDPISGHTALYWYRQSLGQGLEFLIYFQGNSAPDKSGLPSDRFSAERTGGSVSTLTIQRTQQEDSAVYLCASSLVASAPTYNSPLHFGNGTRLTVT.

This rearrangement joins TRBV18 to TRBJ2-5; no definite D call. Trimming pared 4 bases from V and 0 bases from J, leaving 12 bases between. The CDR3 loop spans 15 amino acids. Germline V gene sequence: CDR1 KGHSH, CDR2 LQKENI. This CDR3 is CASSLYSSYQETQYF. The CDR3 DNA reads TGTGCCAGCTCACTTTACTCCTCGTACCAAGAGACCCAGTACTTC.